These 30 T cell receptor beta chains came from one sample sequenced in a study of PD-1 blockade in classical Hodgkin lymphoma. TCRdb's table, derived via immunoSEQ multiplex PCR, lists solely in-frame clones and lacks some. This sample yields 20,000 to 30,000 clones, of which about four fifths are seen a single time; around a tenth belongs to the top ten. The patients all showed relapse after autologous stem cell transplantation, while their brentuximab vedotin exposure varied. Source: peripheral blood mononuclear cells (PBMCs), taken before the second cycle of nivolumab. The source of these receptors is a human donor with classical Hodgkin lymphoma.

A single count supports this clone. The CDR3 loop reads CASSRRDRAPEAFF. The CDR3 DNA follows: TGTGCCAGTAGTAGGAGGGACCGAGCCCCTGAAGCTTTCTTT. This chain uses TRBV19 with TRBJ1-1, with a weak D call TRBD1 (5 bases). Germline CDR1 and CDR2: LNHDA and SQIVND (reference sequence). The V end was cut by 4 bases, the J end by 6 bases, with 15 bases between. The CDR3 extends over 14 amino acids.

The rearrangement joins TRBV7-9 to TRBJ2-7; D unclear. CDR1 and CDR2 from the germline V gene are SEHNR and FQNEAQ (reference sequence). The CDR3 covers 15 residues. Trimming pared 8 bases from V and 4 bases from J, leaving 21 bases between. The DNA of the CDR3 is TGTGCCAGCTCCTGGGCGGCCCCAGCCGGGTACGAGCAGTACTTC. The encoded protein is CASSWAAPAGYEQYF.

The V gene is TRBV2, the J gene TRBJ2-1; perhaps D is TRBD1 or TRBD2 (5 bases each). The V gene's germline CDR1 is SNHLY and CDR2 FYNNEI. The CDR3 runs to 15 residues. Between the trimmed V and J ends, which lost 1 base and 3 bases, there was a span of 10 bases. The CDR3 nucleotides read TGTGCCAGCAGTGAAGGGGGACGCAACTACAATGAGCAGTTCTTC. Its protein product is CASSEGGRNYNEQFF.

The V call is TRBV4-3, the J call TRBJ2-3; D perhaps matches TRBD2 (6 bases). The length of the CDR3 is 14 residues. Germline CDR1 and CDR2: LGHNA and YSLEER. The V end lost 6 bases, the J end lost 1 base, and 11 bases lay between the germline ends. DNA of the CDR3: TGCGCCAGCAGGCGGGGAATAGGCACAGATACGCAGTATTTT. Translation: CASRRGIGTDTQYF.

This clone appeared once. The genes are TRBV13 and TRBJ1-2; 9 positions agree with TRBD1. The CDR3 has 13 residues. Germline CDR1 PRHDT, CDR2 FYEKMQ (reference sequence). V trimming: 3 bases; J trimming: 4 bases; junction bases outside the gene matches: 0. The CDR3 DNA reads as TGTGCCAGCAGCTTGGACAGGGGCTATGGCTACACCTTC. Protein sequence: CASSLDRGYGYTF.

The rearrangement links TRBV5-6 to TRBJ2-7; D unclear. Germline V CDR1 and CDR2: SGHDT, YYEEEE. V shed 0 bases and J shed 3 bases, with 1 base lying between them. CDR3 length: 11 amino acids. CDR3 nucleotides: TGTGCCAGCAGCTTGGGCTACGAGCAGTACTTC. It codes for CASSLGYEQYF.

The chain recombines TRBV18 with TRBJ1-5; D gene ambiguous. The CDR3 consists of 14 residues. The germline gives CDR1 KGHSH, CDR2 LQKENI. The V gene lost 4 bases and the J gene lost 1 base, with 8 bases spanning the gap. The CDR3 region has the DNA TGTGCCAGCTCACTTGCCCCAAGCAATCAGCCCCAGCATTTT. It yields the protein CASSLAPSNQPQHF.

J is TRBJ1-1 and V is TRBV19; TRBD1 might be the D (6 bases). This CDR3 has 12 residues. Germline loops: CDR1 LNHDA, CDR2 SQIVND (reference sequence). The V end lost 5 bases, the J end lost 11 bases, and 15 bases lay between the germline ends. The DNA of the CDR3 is TGTGCCAGTAGTTTACAGGGAGCCGCCGCTTTCTTT. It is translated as CASSLQGAAAFF.

The CDR3 region has the DNA TGTGCCAGCAGCGGGGCTCGCGGTTCCTACAATGAGCAGTTCTTC. Translation gives CASSGARGSYNEQFF. This chain joins TRBV5-4 and TRBJ2-1; D is possibly TRBD1 (5 bases). V was trimmed by 4 bases and J by 1 base, leaving 12 bases between them. Germline-derived CDR1 and CDR2 are SGHNT and YYREEE (reference sequence). This CDR3 region has 15 residues.

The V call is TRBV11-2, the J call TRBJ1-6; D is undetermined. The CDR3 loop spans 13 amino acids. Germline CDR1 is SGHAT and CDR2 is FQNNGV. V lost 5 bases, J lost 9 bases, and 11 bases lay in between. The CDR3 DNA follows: TGTGCCAGCAGCGAGGGTGTCGGTTCACCCCTCCACTTT. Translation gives CASSEGVGSPLHF.

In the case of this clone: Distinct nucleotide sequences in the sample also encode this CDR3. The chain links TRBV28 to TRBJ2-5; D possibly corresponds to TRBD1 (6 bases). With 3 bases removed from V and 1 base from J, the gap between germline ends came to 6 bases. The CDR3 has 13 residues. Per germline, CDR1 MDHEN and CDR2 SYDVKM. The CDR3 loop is CASSLGAQETQYF. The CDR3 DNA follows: TGTGCCAGCAGTTTGGGGGCCCAAGAGACCCAGTACTTC.

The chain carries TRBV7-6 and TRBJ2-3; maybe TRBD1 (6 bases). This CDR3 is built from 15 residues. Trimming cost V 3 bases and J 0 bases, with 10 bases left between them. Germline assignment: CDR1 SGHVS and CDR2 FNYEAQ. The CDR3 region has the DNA TGTGCCAGCAGCTTCACGACAGGCAGCACAGATACGCAGTATTTT. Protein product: CASSFTTGSTDTQYF. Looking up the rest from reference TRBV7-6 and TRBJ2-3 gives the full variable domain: GAGVSQSPRYKVTKRGQDVALRCDPISGHVSLYWYRQALGQGPEFLTYFNYEAQQDKSGLPNDRFSAERPEGSISTLTIQRTEQRDSAMYRCASSFTTGSTDTQYFGPGTRLTVL.

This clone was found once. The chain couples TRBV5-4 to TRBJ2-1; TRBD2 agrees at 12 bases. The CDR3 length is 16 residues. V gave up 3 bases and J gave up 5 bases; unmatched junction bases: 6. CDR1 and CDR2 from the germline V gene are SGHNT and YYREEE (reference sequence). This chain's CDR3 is CASSSHTSGGNNEQFF. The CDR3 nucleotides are TGTGCCAGCAGCTCCCACACTAGCGGGGGGAACAATGAGCAGTTCTTC.

CDR3 nucleotides: TGTGCCAGCAGCCAAGACAGGCCCCCAGATACGCAGTATTTT. Its translation: CASSQDRPPDTQYF. The chain is built from TRBV7-2 and TRBJ2-3; perhaps TRBD1 as D (6 bases). In germline, CDR1 is SGHTA, CDR2 FQGNSA. This CDR3 contains 14 residues. The ends were cut back, 5 bases at V and 4 bases at J, with 13 bases in the middle.

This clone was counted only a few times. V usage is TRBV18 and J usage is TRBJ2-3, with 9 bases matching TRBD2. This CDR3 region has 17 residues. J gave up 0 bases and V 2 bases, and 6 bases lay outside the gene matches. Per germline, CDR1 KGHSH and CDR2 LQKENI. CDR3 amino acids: CASSPYGAGGSTDTQYF. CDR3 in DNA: TGTGCCAGCTCACCATATGGAGCGGGGGGCAGCACAGATACGCAGTATTTT.

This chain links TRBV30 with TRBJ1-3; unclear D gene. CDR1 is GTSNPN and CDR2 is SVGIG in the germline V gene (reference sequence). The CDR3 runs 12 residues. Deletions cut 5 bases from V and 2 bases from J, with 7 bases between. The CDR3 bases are TGTGCCTGGGGCGAGACTGGAAACACCATATATTTT. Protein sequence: CAWGETGNTIYF.

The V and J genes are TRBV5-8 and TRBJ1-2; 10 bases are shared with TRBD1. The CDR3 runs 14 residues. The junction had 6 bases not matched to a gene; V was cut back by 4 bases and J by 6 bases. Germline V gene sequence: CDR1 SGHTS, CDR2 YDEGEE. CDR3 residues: CASSPGGTGDGYTF. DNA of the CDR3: TGTGCCAGCAGCCCGGGTGGGACAGGGGATGGCTACACCTTC. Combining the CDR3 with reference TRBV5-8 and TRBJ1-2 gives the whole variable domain EAGVTQSPTHLIKTRGQQATLRCSPISGHTSVYWYQQALGLGLQFLLWYDEGEERNRGNFPPRFSGRQFPNYSSELNVNALELEDSALYLCASSPGGTGDGYTFGSGTRLTVV.

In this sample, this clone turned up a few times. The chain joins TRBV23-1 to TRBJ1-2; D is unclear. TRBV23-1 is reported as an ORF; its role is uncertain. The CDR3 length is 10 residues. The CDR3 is CVGCDYGYTF. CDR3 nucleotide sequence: TGCGTGGGATGTGACTATGGCTACACCTTC.

CDR3 sequence (DNA): TGTGCCAGCAGCGTCGACCGGACAGGGAGTGAGCAGTTCTTC. It translates to CASSVDRTGSEQFF. V usage is TRBV9 and J usage is TRBJ2-1; 8 bases map to TRBD1. The length of the CDR3 is 14 residues. Germline V lookup: CDR1 SGDLS, CDR2 YYNGEE. The V and J ends lost 2 bases and 9 bases, in that order; junction bases with no gene match: 7.

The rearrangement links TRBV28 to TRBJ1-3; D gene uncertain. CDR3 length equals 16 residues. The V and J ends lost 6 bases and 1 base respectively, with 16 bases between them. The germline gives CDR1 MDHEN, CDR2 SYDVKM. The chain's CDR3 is CASRQQRSGSGNTIYF. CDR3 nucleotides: TGTGCCAGCAGACAGCAAAGGTCGGGGTCTGGAAACACCATATATTTT. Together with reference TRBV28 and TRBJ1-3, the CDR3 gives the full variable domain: DVKVTQSSRYLVKRTGEKVFLECVQDMDHENMFWYRQDPGLGLRLIYFSYDVKMKEKGDIPEGYSVSREKKERFSLILESASTNQTSMYLCASRQQRSGSGNTIYFGEGSWLTVV.

CDR3 nucleotides: TGCGCCAGCAGCCCCCAGGGGAAGGGGGAGCAGTACTTC. The encoded protein is CASSPQGKGEQYF. The chain links TRBV5-1 to TRBJ2-7, with D possibly being TRBD1 (6 bases). Germline assignment: CDR1 SGHRS and CDR2 YFSETQ. V gave up 4 bases and J gave up 7 bases, with 15 bases separating them. This CDR3 is built from 13 residues.

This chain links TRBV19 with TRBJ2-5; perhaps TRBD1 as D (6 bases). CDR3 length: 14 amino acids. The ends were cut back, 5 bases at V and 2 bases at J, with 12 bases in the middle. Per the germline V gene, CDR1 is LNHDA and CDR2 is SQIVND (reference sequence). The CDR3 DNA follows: TGTGCCAGTAGTGGGGCCAGGGGTCAAGAGACCCAGTACTTC. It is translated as CASSGARGQETQYF.

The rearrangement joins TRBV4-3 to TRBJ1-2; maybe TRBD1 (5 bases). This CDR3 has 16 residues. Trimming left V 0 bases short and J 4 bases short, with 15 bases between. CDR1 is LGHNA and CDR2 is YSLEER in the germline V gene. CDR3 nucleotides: TGCGCCAGCAGCCAAGATTTAGTGGACACAGGCTATGGCTACACCTTC. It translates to CASSQDLVDTGYGYTF.

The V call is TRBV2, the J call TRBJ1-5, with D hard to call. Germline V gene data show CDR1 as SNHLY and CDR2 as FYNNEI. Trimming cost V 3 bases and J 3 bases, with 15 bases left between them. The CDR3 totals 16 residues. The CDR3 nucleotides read TGTGCCAGCAGTGACGGGAGAGGGCGGACCAATCAGCCCCAGCATTTT. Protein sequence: CASSDGRGRTNQPQHF.

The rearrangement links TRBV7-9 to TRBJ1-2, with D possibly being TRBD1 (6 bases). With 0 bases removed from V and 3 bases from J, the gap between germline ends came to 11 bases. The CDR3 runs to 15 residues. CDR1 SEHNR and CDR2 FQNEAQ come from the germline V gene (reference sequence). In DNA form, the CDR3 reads TGTGCCAGCAGCTTAGCGAAGGGGGGAGACTATGGCTACACCTTC. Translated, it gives CASSLAKGGDYGYTF.

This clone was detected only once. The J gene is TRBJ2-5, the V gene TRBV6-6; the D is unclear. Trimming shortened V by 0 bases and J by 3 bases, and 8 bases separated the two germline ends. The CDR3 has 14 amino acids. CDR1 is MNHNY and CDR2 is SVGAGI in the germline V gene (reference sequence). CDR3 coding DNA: TGTGCCAGCAGTTACTCGAGTAGGAAAGAGACCCAGTACTTC. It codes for CASSYSSRKETQYF.

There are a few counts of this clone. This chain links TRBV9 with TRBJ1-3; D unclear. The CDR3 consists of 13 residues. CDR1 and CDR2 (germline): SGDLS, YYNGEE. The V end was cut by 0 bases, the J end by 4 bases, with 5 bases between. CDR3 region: CASSVAVGNTIYF. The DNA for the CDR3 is TGTGCCAGCAGCGTAGCAGTGGGAAACACCATATATTTT.

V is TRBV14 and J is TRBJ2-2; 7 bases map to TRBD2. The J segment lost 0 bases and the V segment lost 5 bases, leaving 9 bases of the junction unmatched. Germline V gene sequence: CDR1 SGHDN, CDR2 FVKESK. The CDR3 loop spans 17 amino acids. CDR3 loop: CASSYRRGSANTGELFF. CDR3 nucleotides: TGTGCCAGCAGCTATCGACGCGGGAGCGCGAACACCGGGGAGCTGTTTTTT.

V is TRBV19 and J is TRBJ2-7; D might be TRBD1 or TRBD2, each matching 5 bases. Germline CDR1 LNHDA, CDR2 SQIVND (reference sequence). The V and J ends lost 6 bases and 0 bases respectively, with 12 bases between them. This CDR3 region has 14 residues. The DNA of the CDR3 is TGTGCCAGTAGACTGCAAGGGACCTCCTACGAGCAGTACTTC. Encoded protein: CASRLQGTSYEQYF.

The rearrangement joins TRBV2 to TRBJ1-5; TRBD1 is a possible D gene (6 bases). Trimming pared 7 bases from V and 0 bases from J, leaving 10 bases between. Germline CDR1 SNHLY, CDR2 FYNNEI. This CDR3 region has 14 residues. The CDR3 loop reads CASMRTVSNQPQHF. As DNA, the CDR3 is TGTGCCAGCATGCGGACAGTTAGCAATCAGCCCCAGCATTTT.